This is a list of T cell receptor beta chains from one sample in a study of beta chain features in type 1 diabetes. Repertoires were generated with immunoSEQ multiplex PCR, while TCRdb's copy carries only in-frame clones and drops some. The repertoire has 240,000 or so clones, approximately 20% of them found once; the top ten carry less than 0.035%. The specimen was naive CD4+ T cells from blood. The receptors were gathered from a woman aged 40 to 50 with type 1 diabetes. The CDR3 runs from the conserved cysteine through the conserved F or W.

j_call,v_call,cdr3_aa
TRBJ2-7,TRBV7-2,CASSLGGSSSYEQYF
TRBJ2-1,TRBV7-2,CASSLGQGSYNEQFF
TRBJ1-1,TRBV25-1,CASSLTDMNTEAFF
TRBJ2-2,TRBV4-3,CASSQGSGRYTGELFF
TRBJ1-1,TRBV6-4,CASSRQEDTEAFF
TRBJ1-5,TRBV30,CAWTGGWNQPQHF
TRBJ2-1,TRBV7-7,CASSFSPASYNEQFF
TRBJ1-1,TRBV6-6,CASIPQLNTEAFF
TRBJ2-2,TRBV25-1,CASGNRAGTGELFF
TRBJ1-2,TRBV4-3,CASSPQGDYGYTF
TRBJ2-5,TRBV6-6,CASSIGQGRQWETQYF
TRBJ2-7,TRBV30,CAWSGAGGYEQYF
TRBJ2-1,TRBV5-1,CASSLLAGGPRPYNEQFF
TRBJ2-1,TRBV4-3,CASSHGVGLAGRGNEQFF
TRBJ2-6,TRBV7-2,CASSKDSRSGANVLTF
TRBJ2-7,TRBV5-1,CASSLLTGQDYEQYF
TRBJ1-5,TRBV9,CASSVGQGLNQPQHF
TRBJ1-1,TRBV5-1,CASSLVGGIPTEAFF
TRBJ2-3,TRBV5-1,CASSPQGDTQYF
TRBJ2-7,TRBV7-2,CASSLSGVENEQYF
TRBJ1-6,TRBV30,CAWTGGGRNSPLHF
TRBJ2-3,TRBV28,CASSLKQGARDTQYF
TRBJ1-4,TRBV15,CATSRGTRQGTLNEKLFF
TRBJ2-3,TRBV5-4,CASSLGTGVDTQYF
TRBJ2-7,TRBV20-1,CSASLVHEQYF
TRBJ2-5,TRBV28,CASSFLRDRSWAQYF
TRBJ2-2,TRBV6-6,CASSLPGQTNTGELFF
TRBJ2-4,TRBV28,CASSPAGTGLHIQYF
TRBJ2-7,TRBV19,CASSRDSSYEQYF
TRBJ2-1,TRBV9,CASSNPPLRQFF
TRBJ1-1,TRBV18,CASSPGQGAQTEAFF
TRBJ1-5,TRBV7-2,CASSHRDQPQHF
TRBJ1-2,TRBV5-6,CASQSWTANYGYTF
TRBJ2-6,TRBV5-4,CASSTGQSSGANVLTF
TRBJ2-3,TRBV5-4,CASSWGTGADTQYF
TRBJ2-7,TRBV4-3,CASSQDLTAGATYEQYF
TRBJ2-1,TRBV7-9,CASSLPAMTGVIGYNEQFF
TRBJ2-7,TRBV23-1,CASSQFSRVVIYEQYF
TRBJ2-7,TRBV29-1,CSVAGQRYEQYF
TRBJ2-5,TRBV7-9,CASSLRVQETQYF
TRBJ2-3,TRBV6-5,CASSTRDRKDTQYF
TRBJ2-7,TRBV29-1,CSVEGQGQGEQYF
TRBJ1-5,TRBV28,CASSLDQASNQPQHF
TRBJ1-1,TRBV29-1,CSVEGQENTEAFF
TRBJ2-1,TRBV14,CASSRGQGANEQFF
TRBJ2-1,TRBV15,CATSSFSGDYNEQFF
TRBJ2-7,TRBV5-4,CASSPAGRSSYEQYF
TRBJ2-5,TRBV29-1,CSVAPPGETQYF
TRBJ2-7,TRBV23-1,CASSQIPGTGYFEQYF
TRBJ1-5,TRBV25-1,CASSEGDPLSNQPQHF